The present T cell receptor beta chain was sequenced within a study of T cells in Graves' hyperthyroidism and ophthalmopathy. Findings of the study overall: Ophthalmopathy prediction by the model preceded onset by a median about 6.8 months. Most thyroid clonotypes that were expanded above 0.001 also turned up in blood.

With regard to this clonotype: What it binds is not known.

Researchers barred patients who had uncontrolled infection, other autoimmune disease, pregnancy or lactation. RNA transcripts served as the template for amplifying TCR beta CDR3 regions. TCR CDR3 regions were first amplified by RT-PCR with HTBI primers. TCRdb re-analysed the multiplex PCR reads in MiXCR, keeping a single row per CDR3 protein. The table includes about 640,000 distinct CDR3 sequences, more than 12% detected once. Trimming stripped 1 base from V and 2 bases from J, with 8 bases between. This CDR3 comprises 13 residues. The germline gives CDR1 SQVTM, CDR2 ANQGSEA. The sequenced material came from blood. This chain connects TRBV29-1 to TRBJ1-2; possible D gene TRBD1, 6 bases. This TCR came from a woman in her forties or fifties with Graves' ophthalmopathy. Here the CDR3 DNA reads TGCAGCGTTGAAGCAGGGGTAAACTATGGCTACACCTTC. Translated, it gives CSVEAGVNYGYTF.